These 24 T cell receptor beta chains were all obtained from the same sample, sequenced in a study of vaccination and CD4 T cells after COVID-19. Cultured CD4+ T cells had their DNA profiled by the Oncomine TCR Beta short-read assay. TCRdb analysed the PCR reads with MiXCR anew, one entry per CDR3 protein. The sample yields under 7,000 distinct CDR3 sequences, more than 15% seen once. The treatment is: roughly 11-day PBMC culture with coronavirus spike peptide pools or control peptides (ViraFEST assay). Their target antigens are unknown. The sequencing sample was made of CD4+ T cells from blood, cultured in vitro. These receptors were taken from a human donor who had recovered from COVID-19.

This clonotype is labeled medium-sized. The chain recombines TRBV6-2 or TRBV6-3 with TRBJ1-5; D is ambiguous. The CDR3 is made up of 13 amino acids. Per the germline V gene, CDR1 is MNHEY and CDR2 is SVGEGT. The V end lost 6 bases, the J end lost 5 bases, and 11 bases lay between the germline ends. The CDR3 here is CASSPRMDQPQHF. CDR3 nucleotide sequence: TGTGCCAGCAGCCCGCGGATGGATCAGCCCCAGCATTTT.

This clonotype was picked up one time. The rearrangement uses TRBV29-1 and TRBJ2-5; D remains ambiguous. Germline V gives CDR1 SQVTM, CDR2 ANQGSEA. The CDR3 runs to 13 residues. V dropped 5 bases and J dropped 2 bases, with 12 bases sitting between them. In DNA form, the CDR3 reads TGCAGCGTTCAAGCATTATATCAAGAGACCCAGTACTTC. Its protein is CSVQALYQETQYF.

The chain is built from TRBV3-1 and TRBJ1-5; possibly TRBD1 for D (5 bases). V lost 3 bases and J 7 bases, leaving 13 bases between the germline ends. The germline CDR1 and CDR2 sequences are LGHDT and YNNKEL (reference sequence). The CDR3 covers 14 residues. CDR3 in amino acids: CASSHGAQGQPQHF. CDR3 DNA sequence: TGTGCCAGCAGCCACGGGGCCCAAGGACAGCCCCAGCATTTT.

The chain has TRBV11-2 and TRBJ2-1; D assignment may be TRBD1 or TRBD2 (5 bases each). The CDR3 has 16 residues. Trimming cost V 0 bases and J 3 bases, with 12 bases left between them. Germline CDR1 and CDR2: SGHAT and FQNNGV. The CDR3 sequence is CASSLERLGGYNEQFF. CDR3 sequence (DNA): TGTGCCAGCAGCTTAGAGCGTCTTGGGGGCTACAATGAGCAGTTCTTC.

The chain joins TRBV11-2 to TRBJ2-3, with 8 bases aligning to TRBD2. This CDR3 has 15 amino acids. Germline V gene lookup returns CDR1 SGHAT and CDR2 FQNNGV. J gave up 1 base and V 5 bases, and 5 bases lay outside the gene matches. DNA of the CDR3: TGTGCCAGCAGCCCAGGGCGGGGGGGCACAGATACGCAGTATTTT. It encodes CASSPGRGGTDTQYF.

This chain connects TRBV5-1 to TRBJ1-1; no firm D call. This CDR3 region has 14 residues. Germline V gene data show CDR1 as SGHRS and CDR2 as YFSETQ. Trimming pared 0 bases from V and 1 base from J, leaving 7 bases between. As DNA, the CDR3 is TGCGCCAGCAGCTTGGCCCTCGAGAACACTGAAGCTTTCTTT. Residues: CASSLALENTEAFF.

The rearrangement links TRBV11-3 to TRBJ2-1; D is unresolved. The germline V and J ends were trimmed by 3 bases and 7 bases, with 7 bases remaining between them. Germline assignment: CDR1 SGHNT and CDR2 YENEEA. This CDR3 has 12 residues. The CDR3 bases are TGTGCCAGCAGCTTTCAAGGGAATGAGCAGTTCTTC. Protein: CASSFQGNEQFF.

Relative to its sample, this clonotype is medium-sized (0.01 to 0.1%). The chain has TRBV27 and TRBJ1-6, with unresolved D. Between the trimmed V and J ends, which lost 7 bases and 6 bases, there was a span of 16 bases. Germline assignment: CDR1 MNHEY and CDR2 SMNVEV (reference sequence). The CDR3 covers 15 residues. The CDR3 sequence: CASTGVPGFNSPLHF. The CDR3 nucleotides read TGTGCCAGCACTGGGGTCCCCGGGTTTAATTCACCCCTCCACTTT.

V is TRBV19 and J is TRBJ1-3; D is undetermined. Germline V lookup: CDR1 LNHDA, CDR2 SQIVND (reference sequence). The CDR3 runs to 18 residues. V lost 0 bases to trimming and J lost 0 bases, with 15 bases between them. The CDR3 DNA is TGTGCCAGTAGTATAGATCGGAGGAGACGAGGCTCTGGAAACACCATATATTTT. It codes for CASSIDRRRRGSGNTIYF.

The rearrangement joins TRBV28 to TRBJ2-1, with D possibly TRBD2 on 6 matching bases. The CDR3 covers 15 residues. The V and J ends lost 2 bases and 6 bases respectively, with 14 bases between them. CDR1 MDHEN and CDR2 SYDVKM come from the germline V gene. The CDR3 DNA is TGTGCCAGCAGTTTAAATAGTATCGGGGGCAATGAGCAGTTCTTC. This sequence encodes CASSLNSIGGNEQFF. Drawing the rest from reference TRBV28 and TRBJ2-1, the complete variable domain is DVKVTQSSRYLVKRTGEKVFLECVQDMDHENMFWYRQDPGLGLRLIYFSYDVKMKEKGDIPEGYSVSREKKERFSLILESASTNQTSMYLCASSLNSIGGNEQFFGPGTRLTVL.

This clonotype has only a few counts. The chain carries TRBV10-1 and TRBJ2-3; TRBD1 is a possible D gene (6 bases). The CDR3 is 15 residues long. Germline-derived CDR1 and CDR2 are WNHNN and SYGVQD (reference sequence). Trimming took 8 bases from V and 2 from J, leaving 17 bases between them. The CDR3 nucleotides read TGCGCCAGCTCAGAAGGGGGTAAGGACACAGATACGCAGTATTTT. As protein: CASSEGGKDTDTQYF.

The table lists this clonotype with a few counts. This chain connects TRBV7-2 to TRBJ2-7; no firm D call. V lost 5 bases and J lost 2, with 13 bases in between. The V gene's germline CDR1 is SGHTA and CDR2 FQGNSA. The CDR3 length is 14 residues. CDR3 bases: TGTGCCAGCAGCACGAAGGACGGAGCCTACGAGCAGTACTTC. This codes for CASSTKDGAYEQYF.

This clonotype was detected only a few times. This rearrangement joins TRBV19 to TRBJ2-1; tentative D call: TRBD1 (6 bases). Germline V CDR1 and CDR2: LNHDA, SQIVND (reference sequence). Trimming removed 5 bases at V and 0 bases at J, with 23 bases between. The length of the CDR3 is 19 residues. The CDR3 protein is CASSSATLQGRSSYNEQFF. CDR3 coding DNA: TGTGCCAGTAGTTCCGCTACCCTACAGGGTAGAAGCTCCTACAATGAGCAGTTCTTC. The complete variable domain, with remaining parts taken from reference TRBV19 and TRBJ2-1, reads DGGITQSPKYLFRKEGQNVTLSCEQNLNHDAMYWYRQDPGQGLRLIYYSQIVNDFQKGDIAEGYSVSREKKESFPLTVTSAQKNPTAFYLCASSSATLQGRSSYNEQFFGPGTRLTVL.

This clonotype was found once. J is TRBJ2-7 and V is TRBV18; tentatively, D is TRBD2 (6 bases). Per the germline V gene, CDR1 is KGHSH and CDR2 is LQKENI. The CDR3 spans 15 residues. V lost 4 bases, J lost 5 bases, and 18 bases lay in between. In nucleotides, the CDR3 is TGTGCCAGCTCACTTCGGGACGGGGGTAGGAACGAGCAGTACTTC. It specifies CASSLRDGGRNEQYF.

The V and J genes are TRBV7-2 and TRBJ2-3; 11 bases align to TRBD1. Trimming took 1 base from V and 2 from J; bases not matched to a gene: 2. This CDR3 has 16 amino acids. Germline loops: CDR1 SGHTA, CDR2 FQGNSA. CDR3: CASSLGTGGVTDTQYF. CDR3 DNA sequence: TGTGCCAGCAGCTTAGGGACAGGGGGCGTCACAGATACGCAGTATTTT.

The rearrangement uses TRBV9 and TRBJ2-3, with D possibly matching TRBD2 (6 bases). Trimming took 0 bases from V and 3 from J, leaving 11 bases between them. There are 15 residues in the CDR3. Per germline, CDR1 SGDLS and CDR2 YYNGEE. CDR3 in DNA: TGTGCCAGCAGCGTAGGGCGGGATCGGACAGATACGCAGTATTTT. The encoded protein is CASSVGRDRTDTQYF.

The table lists this clonotype with a few counts. The chain uses TRBV15 and TRBJ1-3; TRBD1 matches 7 bases. Trimming took 3 bases from V and 1 from J; bases not matched to a gene: 6. The CDR3 sequence is 16 residues long. Germline CDR1 reads LNHNV; CDR2 reads YYDKDF (reference sequence). CDR3 sequence reads: CATSRAGGVSGNTIYF. The DNA for the CDR3 is TGTGCCACCAGCAGGGCAGGGGGGGTTTCTGGAAACACCATATATTTT.

This clonotype has just a few counts. The V gene is TRBV7-2, the J gene TRBJ2-7; no clear D gene. The V gene lost 6 bases and the J gene lost 7 bases, with 19 bases spanning the gap. Germline lookup yields CDR1 SGHTA and CDR2 FQGNSA. The CDR3 is 14 amino acids. The CDR3 reads CASRPSPDFGEQYF. The CDR3 nucleotides are TGTGCCAGCAGACCATCCCCAGACTTCGGGGAGCAGTACTTC. Full variable domain (missing parts from reference TRBV7-2 and TRBJ2-7): GAGVSQSPSNKVTEKGKDVELRCDPISGHTALYWYRQSLGQGLEFLIYFQGNSAPDKSGLPSDRFSAERTGGSVSTLTIQRTQQEDSAVYLCASRPSPDFGEQYFGPGTRLTVT.

This clonotype showed up just a few times. The chain combines TRBV7-2 with TRBJ1-6, with 7 bases aligning to TRBD1. Germline assignment: CDR1 SGHTA and CDR2 FQGNSA. The CDR3 is made up of 17 amino acids. The V gene end was trimmed by 2 bases and the J gene end by 6 bases; junction bases not matched to a gene: 10. The CDR3 protein is CASSLTGGGQINSPLHF. CDR3 nucleotides: TGTGCCAGCAGCTTAACGGGGGGGGGACAGATTAATTCACCCCTCCACTTT.

The V and J genes are TRBV5-1 and TRBJ2-2; 9 bases are shared with TRBD1. The CDR3 length is 15 residues. Trimming cost V 4 bases and J 3 bases; bases outside gene matches: 4. The germline gives CDR1 SGHRS, CDR2 YFSETQ. CDR3 bases: TGCGCCAGCAGCCTAGGGGACAGGGACACCGGGGAGCTGTTTTTT. Its protein is CASSLGDRDTGELFF.

J is TRBJ2-1 and V is TRBV30, with D unclear. Trimming took 3 bases from V and 8 from J, leaving 14 bases between them. Germline-derived CDR1 and CDR2 are GTSNPN and SVGIG (reference sequence). There are 13 residues in the CDR3. The CDR3 here is CAWRWGSIHEQFF. CDR3 nucleotides: TGTGCCTGGAGGTGGGGTAGCATTCATGAGCAGTTCTTC.

The chain has TRBV30 and TRBJ2-5, with 8 bases matching TRBD1. The CDR3 length is 13 residues. Trimming removed 2 bases from V and 9 bases from J; junction bases left unmatched: 8. CDR1 and CDR2 (germline): GTSNPN, SVGIG (reference sequence). CDR3 region: CAWSRTGSGAQYF. DNA of the CDR3: TGTGCCTGGAGTCGGACAGGGTCAGGCGCCCAGTACTTC. Full variable domain (outside the CDR3, taken from reference TRBV30 and TRBJ2-5): SQTIHQWPATLVQPVGSPLSLECTVEGTSNPNLYWYRQAAGRGLQLLFYSVGIGQISSEVPQNLSASRPQDRQFILSSKKLLLSDSGFYLCAWSRTGSGAQYFGPGTRLLVL.

This clonotype was counted between two and nine times. The chain links TRBV11-1 to TRBJ2-3; 10 bases line up with TRBD1. J was trimmed by 4 bases and V by 3 bases; bases with no gene match: 4. Germline V gene lookup returns CDR1 SGHAT and CDR2 FQDESV (reference sequence). The CDR3 runs to 15 residues. The DNA for the CDR3 is TGTGCCAGCAGCTTCCCAGGACAGGGGGCAGATACGCAGTATTTT. This encodes CASSFPGQGADTQYF.

This clonotype has a handful of counts. The chain uses TRBV20-1 and TRBJ2-1; D is perhaps TRBD1 (6 bases). The CDR3 sequence is 15 residues long. CDR1 is DFQATT and CDR2 is SNEGSKA in the germline V gene (reference sequence). V was pared by 0 bases and J by 6 bases, with 15 bases between. CDR3 DNA: TGCAGTGCTAGAGATCAGGGGATTGTTCGCAATGAGCAGTTCTTC. Translation: CSARDQGIVRNEQFF.